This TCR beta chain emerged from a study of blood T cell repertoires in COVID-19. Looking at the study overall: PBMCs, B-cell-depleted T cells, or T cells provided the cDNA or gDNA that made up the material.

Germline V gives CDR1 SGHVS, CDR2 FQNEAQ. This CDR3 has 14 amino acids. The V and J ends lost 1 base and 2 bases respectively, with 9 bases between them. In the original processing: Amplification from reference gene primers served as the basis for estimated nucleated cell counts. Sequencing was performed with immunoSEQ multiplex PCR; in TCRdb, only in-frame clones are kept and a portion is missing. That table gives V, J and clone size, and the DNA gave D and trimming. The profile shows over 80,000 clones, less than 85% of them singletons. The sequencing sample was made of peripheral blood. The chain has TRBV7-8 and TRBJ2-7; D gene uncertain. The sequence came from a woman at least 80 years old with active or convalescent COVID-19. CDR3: CASSLVQQTYEQYF. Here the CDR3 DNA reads TGTGCCAGCAGCTTAGTACAGCAAACCTACGAGCAGTACTTC.